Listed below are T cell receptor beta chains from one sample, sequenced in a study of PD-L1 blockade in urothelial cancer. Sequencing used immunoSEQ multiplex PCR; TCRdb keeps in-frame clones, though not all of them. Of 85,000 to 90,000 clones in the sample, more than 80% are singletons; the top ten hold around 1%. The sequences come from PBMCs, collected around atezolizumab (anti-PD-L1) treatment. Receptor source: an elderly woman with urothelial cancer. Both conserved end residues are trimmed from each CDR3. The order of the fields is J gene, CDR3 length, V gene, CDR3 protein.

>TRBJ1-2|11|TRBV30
AWRPSQWEGYT
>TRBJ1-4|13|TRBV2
ASSWATGGNEKLF
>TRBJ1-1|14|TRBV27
ASSLLRGEWGTEAF
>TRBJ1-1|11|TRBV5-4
ASSSPGNTEAF
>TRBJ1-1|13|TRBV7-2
ASSLGQLMNTEAF
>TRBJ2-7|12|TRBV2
ASSEGGQAYEQY
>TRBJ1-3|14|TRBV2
ASSETGLSSGNTIY
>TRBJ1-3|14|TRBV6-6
ASRPAMGRTGNTIY
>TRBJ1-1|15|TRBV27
ASSSLQGARGNTEAF
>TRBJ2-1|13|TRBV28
ASSLLAGGLDEQF
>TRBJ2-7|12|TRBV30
AWDKPGLTYEQY
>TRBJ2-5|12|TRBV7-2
ASSRDRGLETQY
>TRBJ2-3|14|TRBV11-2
ASSLGSHYSTDTQY
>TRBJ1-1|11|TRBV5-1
ASSLAGNTEAF
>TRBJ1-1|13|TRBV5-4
ASSPRGQGPTEAF
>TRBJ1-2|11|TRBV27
ASSRSAAWGYT
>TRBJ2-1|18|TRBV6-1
ASSELPGHVLISPGNEQF
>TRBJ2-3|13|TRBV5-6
ASSFPSGGADTQY
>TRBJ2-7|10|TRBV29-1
SVSGSSYEQY
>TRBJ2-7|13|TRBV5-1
ASSLVGGGPYEQY
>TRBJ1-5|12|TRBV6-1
ASSATGKGQPQH
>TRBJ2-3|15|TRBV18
ASSPVKAQAHTDTQY
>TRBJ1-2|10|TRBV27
LTHSMLVGYT
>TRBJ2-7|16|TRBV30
AWGREGIAGGQRVQQY
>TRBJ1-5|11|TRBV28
ASSRDSHQPQH
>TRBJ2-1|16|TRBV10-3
AISDPDRGRGFGNEQF
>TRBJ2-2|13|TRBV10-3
AISPSGSNTGELF
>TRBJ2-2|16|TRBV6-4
ASNLGLAGGRNTGELF
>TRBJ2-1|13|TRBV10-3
AISVGREGYNEQF
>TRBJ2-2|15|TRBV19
ASTSLPPLSGTGELF
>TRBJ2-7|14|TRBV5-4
ASSSGGLAGYYEQY
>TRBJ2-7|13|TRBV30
AGSGTRISSYEQY
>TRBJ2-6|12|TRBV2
ASNQGSRANVLT
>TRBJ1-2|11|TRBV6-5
ASRRAGFQGPV
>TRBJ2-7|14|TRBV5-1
ASSLDGGPSSYEQY
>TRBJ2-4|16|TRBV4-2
ASSQDSGRAVVKNIQY
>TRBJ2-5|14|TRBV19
ASSIGQGARQETQY
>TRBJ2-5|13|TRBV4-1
ASSQAAREEETQY
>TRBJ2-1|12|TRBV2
ASSPGQGQFEQF